This TCR beta chain appears in the sequencing data of a study of OX40 agonist ivuxolimab in advanced cancers. Overall study context: Ivuxolimab was delivered to patients intravenously every 2 weeks at doses spanning 0.01 to 10 mg/kg. The dose-escalation group included hepatocellular carcinoma, melanoma, renal cell carcinoma and head and neck cancer.

The count of this clone is one. The antigen is unknown. The CDR3 has 15 amino acids. V lost 0 bases to trimming and J lost 0 bases, with 9 bases between them. The germline V gene encodes CDR1 SGHRS and CDR2 YFSETQ. Patients who had autoimmune disease history or got systemic immunosuppression were left out. Study-level points and caveats: At 0.1 to 3.0 mg/kg and by week 6, clonal expansion occurred in CD4+ and CD8+ blood T cells.

This table comes from immunoSEQ multiplex PCR, and its TCRdb copy is limited to in-frame clones, with some not included. The data show 70,000 or so clones, 85% seen once. This clonotype was sampled from an adult with an advanced solid tumor such as melanoma, head and neck, liver or kidney cancer. The gene calls are TRBV5-1 and TRBJ1-1; D is undetermined. This sample comprised CD4+ or CD8+ T cells sorted from blood, obtained in a trial of the OX40 agonist ivuxolimab. CDR3 sequence (DNA): TGCGCCAGCAGCTTGGAACCCGTCATGAACACTGAAGCTTTCTTT. Protein sequence: CASSLEPVMNTEAFF.